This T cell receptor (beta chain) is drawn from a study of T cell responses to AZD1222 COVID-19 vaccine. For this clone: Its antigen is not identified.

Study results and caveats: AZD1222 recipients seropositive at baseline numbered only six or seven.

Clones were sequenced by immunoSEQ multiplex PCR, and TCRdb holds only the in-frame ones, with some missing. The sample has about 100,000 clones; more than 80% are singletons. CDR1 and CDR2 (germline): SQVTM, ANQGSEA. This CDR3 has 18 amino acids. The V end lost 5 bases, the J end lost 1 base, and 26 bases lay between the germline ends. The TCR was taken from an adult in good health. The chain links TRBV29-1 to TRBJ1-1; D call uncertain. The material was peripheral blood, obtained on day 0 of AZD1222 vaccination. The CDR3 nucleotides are TGCAGCGTTCTTTGCCCCCGTACGGTACAACCGGAGAACACTGAAGCTTTCTTT. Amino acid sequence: CSVLCPRTVQPENTEAFF.